One and the same sample provided the 10 T cell receptor beta chains below, sequenced in a study of cytomegalovirus exposure and HLA in healthy donors. Amplification used 60 Vbeta primers and 13 Jbeta primers. Some clones are missing from TCRdb's copy, which holds only in-frame ones; the method was immunoSEQ multiplex PCR. The data hold over 150,000 clones, with roughly four fifths observed a single time. The sequenced sample was PBMCs. The origin of the receptors is a woman under 30 in good health and CMV-seronegative.

V is TRBV9 and J is TRBJ2-5; 8 bases map to TRBD1. Germline CDR1 is SGDLS and CDR2 is YYNGEE. CDR3 size: 15 residues. The V and J ends lost 4 bases and 2 bases, in that order; junction bases with no gene match: 7. This CDR3 is CASSLRTGWQETQYF. The CDR3 DNA follows: TGTGCCAGCAGCCTTCGGACAGGGTGGCAAGAGACCCAGTACTTC.

The rearrangement links TRBV7-9 to TRBJ2-7; D not resolved. The CDR3 totals 18 residues. V lost 0 bases and J 2 bases, leaving 20 bases between the germline ends. Germline CDR1 reads SEHNR; CDR2 reads FQNEAQ (reference sequence). In DNA form, the CDR3 reads TGTGCCAGCAGCTTAGCAGTGGCAGCAACAGCCTCTCCCTACGAGCAGTACTTC. Encoded protein: CASSLAVAATASPYEQYF.

This clone was seen just once. The rearrangement joins TRBV7-9 to TRBJ1-1, with D maybe TRBD1 (5 bases). The germline V and J ends were trimmed by 5 bases and 1 base, with 8 bases remaining between them. This CDR3 is 13 amino acids long. Germline-derived CDR1 and CDR2 are SEHNR and FQNEAQ (reference sequence). This CDR3 reads CASSAGTNTEAFF. The DNA for the CDR3 is TGTGCCAGCAGCGCGGGGACGAACACTGAAGCTTTCTTT. The full variable domain, its missing parts supplied by reference TRBV7-9 and TRBJ1-1, is DTGVSQNPRHKITKRGQNVTFRCDPISEHNRLYWYRQTLGQGPEFLTYFQNEAQLEKSRLLSDRFSAERPKGSFSTLEIQRTEQGDSAMYLCASSAGTNTEAFFGQGTRLTVV.

This chain connects TRBV6-5 to TRBJ2-5; TRBD2 might be the D (5 bases). From germline, CDR1 is MNHEY and CDR2 SVGAGI. Trimming took off 5 bases at V and 5 bases at J, with 12 bases between the two ends. CDR3 size: 13 residues. The CDR3 coding sequence is TGTGCCAGCAGTGCCGGACTGCAGGAGACCCAGTACTTC. It codes for CASSAGLQETQYF.

The chain is built from TRBV18 and TRBJ2-7, with 10 bases identical to TRBD1. The CDR3 length is 19 residues. Germline loops: CDR1 KGHSH, CDR2 LQKENI. The junction had 16 bases not matched to a gene; V was cut back by 3 bases and J by 2 bases. CDR3 sequence reads: CASSPRLTKGQGFPYEQYF. For the CDR3, the DNA is TGTGCCAGCTCACCCCGCTTAACAAAGGGACAGGGGTTCCCCTACGAGCAGTACTTC.

This clone was detected a few times. The genes are TRBV2 and TRBJ1-5; D is ambiguous. The CDR3 extends over 14 amino acids. The V end lost 0 bases, the J end lost 4 bases, and 7 bases lay between the germline ends. The germline V gene has CDR1 SNHLY and CDR2 FYNNEI. The CDR3 region has the DNA TGTGCCAGCAGTGAAGCACAGCCAAATCAGCCCCAGCATTTT. Amino acid sequence: CASSEAQPNQPQHF.

On this clone itself: The sample holds other DNA sequences that translate to the same CDR3. The chain has TRBV28 and TRBJ1-1; 7 bases map to TRBD1. This CDR3 is built from 15 residues. CDR1 and CDR2 from the germline V gene are MDHEN and SYDVKM. The V gene end was trimmed by 2 bases and the J gene end by 0 bases; junction bases not matched to a gene: 3. CDR3 residues: CASSLDRAMNTEAFF. CDR3 coding DNA: TGTGCCAGCAGTTTAGACAGGGCTATGAACACTGAAGCTTTCTTT.

This clone was recorded once. The chain links TRBV7-6 to TRBJ2-5; no clear D. Looked up from germline, CDR1 is SGHVS and CDR2 is FNYEAQ. The CDR3 runs 13 residues. V was trimmed by 5 bases and J by 2 bases, leaving 9 bases between them. The CDR3 DNA follows: TGTGCCAGCAGCGGCCACCCTCAAGAGACCCAGTACTTC. It yields the protein CASSGHPQETQYF.

Here the CDR3 reads CASSVGGRASNEQFF. The CDR3, as DNA: TGTGCCAGCAGCGTAGGCGGGAGGGCCTCAAATGAGCAGTTCTTC. V gene TRBV9 combines with J gene TRBJ2-1; TRBD2 aligns across 9 bases. The CDR3 covers 15 residues. The germline gives CDR1 SGDLS, CDR2 YYNGEE. J lost 7 bases, V lost 0 bases, and 5 bases had no gene match.

The J gene is TRBJ1-1, the V gene TRBV29-1, with TRBD1 as a possible D gene (6 bases). From germline, CDR1 is SQVTM and CDR2 ANQGSEA. The germline V and J ends were trimmed by 3 bases and 0 bases, with 14 bases remaining between them. CDR3 length: 15 residues. The CDR3 nucleotides read TGCAGCGTTGACAGGGGAACCTCGATGAACACTGAAGCTTTCTTT. It specifies CSVDRGTSMNTEAFF.